Sequencing of this T cell receptor beta chain was carried out in a study of cytomegalovirus exposure and HLA in healthy donors. Findings and limits, study-wide: Earlier results showed most TCR beta V segments being productive about 87% or about 30% of the time.

CDR1 is MNHNS, CDR2 SASEGT, per germline. Trimming stripped 5 bases from V and 0 bases from J, with 5 bases between. CDR3 length: 12 residues. This clone was recorded once. What it recognizes is unknown. PCR employed 60 Vbeta and 13 Jbeta primers. Sequencing was performed with immunoSEQ multiplex PCR; in TCRdb, only in-frame clones are kept and a portion is missing. The table has 130,000 or so clones, 80% seen once. V and J are TRBV6-1 and TRBJ2-7; D ambiguous. This TCR was recovered from a man aged 25-45 years in good health and CMV-seronegative. The specimen sequenced was PBMCs. CDR3 protein: CASSLSSYEQYF. CDR3 nucleotide sequence: TGTGCCAGCAGTCTCTCCTCCTACGAGCAGTACTTC.